This T cell receptor beta chain was sequenced in a study of CD8 T cells in Susac syndrome. It was with random hexamers that roughly 0.45 to 1 ug RNA was reverse transcribed. Amplification of the TCR beta CDR3 was carried out by immunoSEQ multiplex PCR, which spanned a total of 54 Vbeta and 13 Jbeta segments. TCRdb passed the immunoSEQ multiplex PCR reads through MiXCR, listing each CDR3 protein once. The sample yields 100,000 to 150,000 distinct CDR3 sequences, about 94% seen once. The study, taken as a whole, reports: It was acknowledged in the study that its TCR sequencing and HLA analysis involved a relatively small number of individuals.

Trimming took 2 bases from V and 1 from J, leaving 3 bases between them. CDR1 SGHRS and CDR2 YFSETQ come from the germline V gene. The CDR3 length is 12 residues. A note on this clonotype: Its antigen is still unknown.

V usage is TRBV5-1 and J usage is TRBJ2-5; the D is unclear. The material sequenced was CD4+ T cells from PBMCs. The sequence came from a human donor in good health. The chain's CDR3 is CASSFGQETQYF. In DNA, the CDR3 is TGCGCCAGCAGCTTTGGCCAAGAGACCCAGTACTTC.